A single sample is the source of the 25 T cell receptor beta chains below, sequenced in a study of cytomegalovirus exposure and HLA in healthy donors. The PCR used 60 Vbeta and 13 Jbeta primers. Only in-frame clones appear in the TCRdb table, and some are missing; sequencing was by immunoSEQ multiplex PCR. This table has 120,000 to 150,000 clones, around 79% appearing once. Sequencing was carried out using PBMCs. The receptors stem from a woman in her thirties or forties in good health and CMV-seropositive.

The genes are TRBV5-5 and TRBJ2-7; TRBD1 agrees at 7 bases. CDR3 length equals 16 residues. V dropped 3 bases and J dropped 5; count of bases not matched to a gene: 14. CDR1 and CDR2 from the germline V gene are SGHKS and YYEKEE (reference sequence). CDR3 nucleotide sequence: TGTGCCAGCAGCTCCCCCTCGGGACAGCTGGACCACGAGCAGTACTTC. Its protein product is CASSSPSGQLDHEQYF.

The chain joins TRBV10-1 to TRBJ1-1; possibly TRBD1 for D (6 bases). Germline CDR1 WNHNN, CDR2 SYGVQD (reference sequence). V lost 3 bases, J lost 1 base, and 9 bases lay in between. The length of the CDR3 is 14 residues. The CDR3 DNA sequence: TGCGCCAGCAGTGATTCCAGGGGGAACACTGAAGCTTTCTTT. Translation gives CASSDSRGNTEAFF.

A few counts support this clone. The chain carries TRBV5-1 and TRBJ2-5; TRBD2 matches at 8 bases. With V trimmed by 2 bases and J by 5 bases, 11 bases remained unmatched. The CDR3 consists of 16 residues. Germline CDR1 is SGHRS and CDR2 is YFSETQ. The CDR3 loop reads CASSLLLGGETETQYF. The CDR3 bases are TGCGCCAGCAGCTTACTCCTCGGGGGGGAGACGGAGACCCAGTACTTC.

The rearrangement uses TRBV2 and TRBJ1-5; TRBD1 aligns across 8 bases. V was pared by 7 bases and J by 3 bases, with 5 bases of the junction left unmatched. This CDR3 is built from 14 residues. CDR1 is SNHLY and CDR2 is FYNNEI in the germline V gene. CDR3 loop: CASTGQGNNQPQHF. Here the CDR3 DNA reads TGTGCCAGCACTGGACAGGGTAACAATCAGCCCCAGCATTTT. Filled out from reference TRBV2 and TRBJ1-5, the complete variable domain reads EPEVTQTPSHQVTQMGQEVILRCVPISNHLYFYWYRQILGQKVEFLVSFYNNEISEKSEIFDDQFSVERPDGSNFTLKIRSTKLEDSAMYFCASTGQGNNQPQHFGDGTRLSIL.

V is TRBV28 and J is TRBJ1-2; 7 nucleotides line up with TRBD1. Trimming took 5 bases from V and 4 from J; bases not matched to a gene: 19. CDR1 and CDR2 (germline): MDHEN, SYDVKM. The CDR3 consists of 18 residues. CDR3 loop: CASSPSELSGQLIYGYTF. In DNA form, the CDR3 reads TGTGCCAGCAGTCCCTCCGAACTGTCGGGACAGTTGATCTATGGCTACACCTTC.

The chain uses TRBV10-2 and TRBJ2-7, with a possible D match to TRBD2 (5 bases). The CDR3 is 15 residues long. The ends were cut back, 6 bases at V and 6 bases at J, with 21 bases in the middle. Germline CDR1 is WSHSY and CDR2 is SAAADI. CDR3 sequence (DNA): TGCGCCAGCAGAACTTCGGGCGGCCGCGGAGGCGAGCAGTACTTC. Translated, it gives CASRTSGGRGGEQYF.

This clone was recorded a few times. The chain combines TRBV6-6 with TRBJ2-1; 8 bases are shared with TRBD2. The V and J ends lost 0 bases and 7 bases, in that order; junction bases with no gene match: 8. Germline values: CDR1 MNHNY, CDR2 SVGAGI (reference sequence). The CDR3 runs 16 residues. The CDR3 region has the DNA TGTGCCAGCAGTTACTCACGGGGGGGCCTAGGGAATGAGCAGTTCTTC. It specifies CASSYSRGGLGNEQFF.

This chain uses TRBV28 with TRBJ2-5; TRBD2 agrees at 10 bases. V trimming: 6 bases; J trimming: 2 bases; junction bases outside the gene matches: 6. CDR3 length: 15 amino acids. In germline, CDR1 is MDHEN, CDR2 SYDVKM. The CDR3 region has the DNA TGTGCCAGCAGAGCTAGCGGGGGAGTACAAGAGACCCAGTACTTC. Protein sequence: CASRASGGVQETQYF.

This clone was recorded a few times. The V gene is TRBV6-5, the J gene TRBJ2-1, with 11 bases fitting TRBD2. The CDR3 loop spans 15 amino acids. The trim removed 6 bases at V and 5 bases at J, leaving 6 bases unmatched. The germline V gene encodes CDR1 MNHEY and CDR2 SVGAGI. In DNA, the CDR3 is TGTGCCAGCAGGTATACTAGCGGGGGAAACAATGAGCAGTTCTTC. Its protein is CASRYTSGGNNEQFF.

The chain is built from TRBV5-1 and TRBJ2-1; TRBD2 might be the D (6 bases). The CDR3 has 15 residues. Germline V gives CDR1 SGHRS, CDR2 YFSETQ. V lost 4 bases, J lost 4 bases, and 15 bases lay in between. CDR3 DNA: TGCGCCAGCAGCCCCCGACCGGGGGAGTACAATGAGCAGTTCTTC. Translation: CASSPRPGEYNEQFF. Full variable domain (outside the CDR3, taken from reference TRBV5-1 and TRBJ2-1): KAGVTQTPRYLIKTRGQQVTLSCSPISGHRSVSWYQQTPGQGLQFLFEYFSETQRNKGNFPGRFSGRQFSNSRSEMNVSTLELGDSALYLCASSPRPGEYNEQFFGPGTRLTVL.

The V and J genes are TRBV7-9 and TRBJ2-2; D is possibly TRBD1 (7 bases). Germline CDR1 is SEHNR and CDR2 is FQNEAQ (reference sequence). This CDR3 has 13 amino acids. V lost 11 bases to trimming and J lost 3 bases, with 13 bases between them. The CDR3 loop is CAGVRGDTGELFF. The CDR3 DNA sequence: TGTGCCGGCGTCAGGGGGGACACCGGGGAGCTGTTTTTT.

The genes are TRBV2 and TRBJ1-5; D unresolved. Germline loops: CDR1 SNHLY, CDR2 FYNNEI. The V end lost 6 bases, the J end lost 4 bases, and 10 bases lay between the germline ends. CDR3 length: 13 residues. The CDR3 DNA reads TGTGCCAGCAGATGGTCGGAGAATCAGCCCCAGCATTTT. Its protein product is CASRWSENQPQHF.

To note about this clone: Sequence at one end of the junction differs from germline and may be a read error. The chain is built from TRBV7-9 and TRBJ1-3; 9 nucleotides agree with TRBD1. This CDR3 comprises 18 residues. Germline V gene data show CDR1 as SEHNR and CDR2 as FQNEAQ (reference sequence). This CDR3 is CSSSSDIPGQGSGNTIYF. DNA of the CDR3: TGTTCCAGCAGCTCGGATATTCCGGGACAGGGCTCTGGAAACACCATATATTTT. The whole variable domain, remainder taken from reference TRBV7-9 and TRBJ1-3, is DTGVSQNPRHKITKRGQNVTFRCDPISEHNRLYWYRQTLGQGPEFLTYFQNEAQLEKSRLLSDRFSAERPKGSFSTLEIQRTEQGDSAMYLCSSSSDIPGQGSGNTIYFGEGSWLTVV.

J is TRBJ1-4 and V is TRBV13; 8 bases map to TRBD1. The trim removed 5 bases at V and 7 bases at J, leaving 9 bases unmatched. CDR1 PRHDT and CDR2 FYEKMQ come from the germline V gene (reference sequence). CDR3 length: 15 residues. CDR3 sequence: CASSTGQGEGEKLFF. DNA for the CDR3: TGTGCCAGCAGCACCGGACAGGGCGAGGGTGAAAAACTGTTTTTT.

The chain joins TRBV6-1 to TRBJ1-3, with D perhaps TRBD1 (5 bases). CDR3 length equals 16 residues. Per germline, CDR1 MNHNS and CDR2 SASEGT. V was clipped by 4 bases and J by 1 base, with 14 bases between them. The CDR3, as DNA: TGTGCCAGCAGTGGACAGCCTCGGGAGTCTGGAAACACCATATATTTT. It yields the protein CASSGQPRESGNTIYF.

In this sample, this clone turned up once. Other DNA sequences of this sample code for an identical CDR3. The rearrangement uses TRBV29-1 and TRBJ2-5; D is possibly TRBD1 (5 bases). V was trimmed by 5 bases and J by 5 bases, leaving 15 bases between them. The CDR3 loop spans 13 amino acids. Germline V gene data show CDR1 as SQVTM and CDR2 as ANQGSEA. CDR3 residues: CSVLRPKGETQYF. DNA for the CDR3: TGCAGCGTTTTAAGGCCGAAGGGGGAGACCCAGTACTTC.

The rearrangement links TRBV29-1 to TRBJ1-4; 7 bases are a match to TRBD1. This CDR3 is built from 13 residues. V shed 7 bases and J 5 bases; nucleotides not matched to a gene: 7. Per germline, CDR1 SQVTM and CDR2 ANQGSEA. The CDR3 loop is CSGGDSLNEKLFF. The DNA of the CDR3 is TGCAGCGGTGGGGACAGCTTAAATGAAAAACTGTTTTTT.

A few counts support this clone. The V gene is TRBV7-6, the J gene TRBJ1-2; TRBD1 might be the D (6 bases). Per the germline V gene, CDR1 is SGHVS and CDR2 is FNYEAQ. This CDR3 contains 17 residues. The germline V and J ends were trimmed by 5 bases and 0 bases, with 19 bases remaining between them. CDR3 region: CASSPMGGATPNYGYTF. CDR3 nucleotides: TGTGCCAGCAGCCCCATGGGGGGGGCGACCCCTAACTATGGCTACACCTTC.

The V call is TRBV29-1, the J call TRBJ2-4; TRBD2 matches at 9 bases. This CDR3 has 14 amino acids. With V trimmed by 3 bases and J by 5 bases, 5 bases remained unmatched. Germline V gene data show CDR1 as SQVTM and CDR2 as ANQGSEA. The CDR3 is CSVERLAGQNIQYF. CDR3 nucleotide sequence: TGCAGCGTTGAGAGGCTAGCGGGGCAAAACATTCAGTACTTC.

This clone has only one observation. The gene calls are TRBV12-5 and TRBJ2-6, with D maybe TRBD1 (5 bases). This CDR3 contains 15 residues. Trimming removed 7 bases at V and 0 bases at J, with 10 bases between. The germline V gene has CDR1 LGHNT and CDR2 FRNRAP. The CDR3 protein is CASDSGNSGANVLTF. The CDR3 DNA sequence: TGTGCTAGTGACTCAGGGAACTCTGGGGCCAACGTCCTGACTTTC. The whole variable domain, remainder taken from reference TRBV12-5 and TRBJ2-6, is DARVTQTPRHKVTEMGQEVTMRCQPILGHNTVFWYRQTMMQGLELLAYFRNRAPLDDSGMPKDRFSAEMPDATLATLKIQPSEPRDSAVYFCASDSGNSGANVLTFGAGSRLTVL.

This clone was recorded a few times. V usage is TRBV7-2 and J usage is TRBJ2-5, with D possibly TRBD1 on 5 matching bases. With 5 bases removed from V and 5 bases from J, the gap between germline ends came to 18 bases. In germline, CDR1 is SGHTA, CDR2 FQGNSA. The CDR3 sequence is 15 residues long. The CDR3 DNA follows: TGTGCCAGCAGCAGTGGGGCAGGGTTGATGGAGACCCAGTACTTC. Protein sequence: CASSSGAGLMETQYF. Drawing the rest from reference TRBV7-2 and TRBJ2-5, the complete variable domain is GAGVSQSPSNKVTEKGKDVELRCDPISGHTALYWYRQSLGQGLEFLIYFQGNSAPDKSGLPSDRFSAERTGGSVSTLTIQRTQQEDSAVYLCASSSGAGLMETQYFGPGTRLLVL.

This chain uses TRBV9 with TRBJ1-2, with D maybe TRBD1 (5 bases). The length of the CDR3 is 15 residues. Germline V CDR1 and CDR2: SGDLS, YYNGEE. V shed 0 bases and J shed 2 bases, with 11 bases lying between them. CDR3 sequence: CASSVGSRANYGYTF. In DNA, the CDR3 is TGTGCCAGCAGCGTAGGTAGCAGGGCAAACTATGGCTACACCTTC.

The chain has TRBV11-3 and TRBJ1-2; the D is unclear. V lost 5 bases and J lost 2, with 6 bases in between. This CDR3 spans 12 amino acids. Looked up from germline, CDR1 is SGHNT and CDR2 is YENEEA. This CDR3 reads CASSGQNYGYTF. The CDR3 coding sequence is TGTGCCAGCAGCGGTCAGAACTATGGCTACACCTTC.

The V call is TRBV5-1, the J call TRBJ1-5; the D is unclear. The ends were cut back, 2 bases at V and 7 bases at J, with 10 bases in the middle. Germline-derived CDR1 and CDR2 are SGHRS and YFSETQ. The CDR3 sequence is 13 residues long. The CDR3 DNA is TGCGCCAGCAGCTTAGAAGGCGGCCAGCCCCAGCATTTT. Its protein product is CASSLEGGQPQHF. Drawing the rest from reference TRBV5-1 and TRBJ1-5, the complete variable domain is KAGVTQTPRYLIKTRGQQVTLSCSPISGHRSVSWYQQTPGQGLQFLFEYFSETQRNKGNFPGRFSGRQFSNSRSEMNVSTLELGDSALYLCASSLEGGQPQHFGDGTRLSIL.

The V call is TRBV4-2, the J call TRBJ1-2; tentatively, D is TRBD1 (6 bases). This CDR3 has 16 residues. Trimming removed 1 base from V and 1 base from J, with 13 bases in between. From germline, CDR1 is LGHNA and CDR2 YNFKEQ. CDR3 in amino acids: CASSQAGAHDNYGYTF. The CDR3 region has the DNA TGTGCCAGCAGCCAAGCAGGGGCCCACGATAACTATGGCTACACCTTC.